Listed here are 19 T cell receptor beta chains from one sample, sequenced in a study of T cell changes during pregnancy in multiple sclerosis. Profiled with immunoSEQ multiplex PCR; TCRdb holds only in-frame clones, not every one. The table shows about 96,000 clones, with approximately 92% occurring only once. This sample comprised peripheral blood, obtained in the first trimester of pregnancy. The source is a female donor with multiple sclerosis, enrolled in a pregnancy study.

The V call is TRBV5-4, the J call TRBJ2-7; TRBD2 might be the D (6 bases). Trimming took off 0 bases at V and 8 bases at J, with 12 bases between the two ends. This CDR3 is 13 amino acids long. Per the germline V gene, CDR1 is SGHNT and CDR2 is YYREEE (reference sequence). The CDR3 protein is CASSLAGSPQQYF. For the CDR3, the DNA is TGTGCCAGCAGCTTGGCCGGGAGCCCTCAGCAGTACTTC.

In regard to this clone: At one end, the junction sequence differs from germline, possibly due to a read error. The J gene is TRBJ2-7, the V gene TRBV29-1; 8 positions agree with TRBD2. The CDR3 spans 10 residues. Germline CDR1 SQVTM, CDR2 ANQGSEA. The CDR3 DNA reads TGCAGCGTTGGGGGGCAGCGGGAGTTCTTC. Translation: CSVGGQREFF.

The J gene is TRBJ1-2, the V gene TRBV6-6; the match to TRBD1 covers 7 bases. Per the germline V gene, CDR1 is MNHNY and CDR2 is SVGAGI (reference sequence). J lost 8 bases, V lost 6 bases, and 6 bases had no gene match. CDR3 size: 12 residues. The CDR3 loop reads CASSSTGKGYTF. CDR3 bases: TGTGCCAGCAGCTCGACAGGGAAAGGCTACACCTTC.

Written as DNA, the CDR3 is TGTGCCAGCAGTCCCCTAGGACAGCTTTATGGCTACACCTTC. Amino acid sequence: CASSPLGQLYGYTF. The chain recombines TRBV27 with TRBJ1-2; TRBD1 is a possible D gene (6 bases). The CDR3 covers 14 residues. V dropped 5 bases and J dropped 5 bases, with 15 bases sitting between them. Germline V gene data show CDR1 as MNHEY and CDR2 as SMNVEV (reference sequence).

CDR3 amino acids: CASSLGTGANYGYTF. CDR3 DNA sequence: TGTGCCAGCAGCTTAGGCACAGGGGCTAACTATGGCTACACCTTC. V usage is TRBV7-8 and J usage is TRBJ1-2; the match to TRBD1 covers 7 bases. In germline, CDR1 is SGHVS, CDR2 FQNEAQ. V lost 1 base, J lost 0 bases, and 2 bases stayed unmatched. The CDR3 sequence is 15 residues long.

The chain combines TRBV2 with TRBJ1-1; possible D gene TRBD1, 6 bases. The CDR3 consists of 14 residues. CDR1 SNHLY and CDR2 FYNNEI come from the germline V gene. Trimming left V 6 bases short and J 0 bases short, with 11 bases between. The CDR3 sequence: CASRWQGMNTEAFF. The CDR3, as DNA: TGTGCCAGCAGATGGCAGGGGATGAACACTGAAGCTTTCTTT.

CDR3 sequence (DNA): TGTGCCAGCAGCCGTCTCGTTGGACAGGGGAGCGGCTACACCTTC. Translated: CASSRLVGQGSGYTF. This sequence joins TRBV5-6 and TRBJ1-2; 9 bases match TRBD1. V was pared by 4 bases and J by 8 bases, with 12 bases of the junction left unmatched. The V gene's germline CDR1 is SGHDT and CDR2 YYEEEE. The CDR3 runs 15 residues. The entire variable domain, with the rest obtained from reference TRBV5-6 and TRBJ1-2, is as follows: DAGVTQSPTHLIKTRGQQVTLRCSPKSGHDTVSWYQQALGQGPQFIFQYYEEEERQRGNFPDRFSGHQFPNYSSELNVNALLLGDSALYLCASSRLVGQGSGYTFGSGTRLTVV.

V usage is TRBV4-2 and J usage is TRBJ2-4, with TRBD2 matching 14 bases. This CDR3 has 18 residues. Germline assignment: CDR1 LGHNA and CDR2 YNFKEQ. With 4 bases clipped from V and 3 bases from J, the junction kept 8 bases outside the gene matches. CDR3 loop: CASSPGLAGVFGKNIQYF. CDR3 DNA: TGTGCCAGCAGCCCGGGACTAGCGGGAGTTTTTGGCAAAAACATTCAGTACTTC.

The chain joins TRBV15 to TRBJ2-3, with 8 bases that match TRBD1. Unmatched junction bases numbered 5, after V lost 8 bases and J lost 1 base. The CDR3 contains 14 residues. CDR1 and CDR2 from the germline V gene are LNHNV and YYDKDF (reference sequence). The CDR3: CATWTGQGTDTQYF. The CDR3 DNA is TGTGCCACCTGGACAGGGCAGGGCACAGATACGCAGTATTTT.

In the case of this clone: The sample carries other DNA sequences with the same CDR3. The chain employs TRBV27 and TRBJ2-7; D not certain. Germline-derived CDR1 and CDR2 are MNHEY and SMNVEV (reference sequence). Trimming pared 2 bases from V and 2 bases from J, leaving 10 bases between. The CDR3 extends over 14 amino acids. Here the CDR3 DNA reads TGTGCCAGCAGTTTAGGCGGCCGAACCTACGAGCAGTACTTC. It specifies CASSLGGRTYEQYF.

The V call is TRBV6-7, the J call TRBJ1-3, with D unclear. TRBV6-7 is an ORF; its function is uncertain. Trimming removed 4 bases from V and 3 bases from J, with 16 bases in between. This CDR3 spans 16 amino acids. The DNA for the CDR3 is TGTGCCAGCAGTTGGAAACAGCAGATGGGTGGAAACACCATATATTTT. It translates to CASSWKQQMGGNTIYF.

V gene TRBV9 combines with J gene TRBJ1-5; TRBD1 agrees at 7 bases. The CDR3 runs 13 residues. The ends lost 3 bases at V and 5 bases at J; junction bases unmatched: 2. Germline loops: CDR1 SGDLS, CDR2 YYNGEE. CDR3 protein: CASSEGGYQPQHF. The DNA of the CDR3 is TGTGCCAGCAGCGAAGGGGGCTATCAGCCCCAGCATTTT. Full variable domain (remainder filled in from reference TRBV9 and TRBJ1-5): DSGVTQTPKHLITATGQRVTLRCSPRSGDLSVYWYQQSLDQGLQFLIQYYNGEERAKGNILERFSAQQFPDLHSELNLSSLELGDSALYFCASSEGGYQPQHFGDGTRLSIL.

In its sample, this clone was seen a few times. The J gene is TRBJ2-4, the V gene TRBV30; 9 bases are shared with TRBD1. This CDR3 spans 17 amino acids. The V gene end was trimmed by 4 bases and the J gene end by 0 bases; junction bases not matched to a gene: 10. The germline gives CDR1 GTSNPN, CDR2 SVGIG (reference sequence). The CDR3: CAWTKRQGELAKNIQYF. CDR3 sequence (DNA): TGTGCCTGGACCAAAAGACAGGGGGAACTAGCCAAAAACATTCAGTACTTC. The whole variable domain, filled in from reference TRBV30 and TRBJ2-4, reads SQTIHQWPATLVQPVGSPLSLECTVEGTSNPNLYWYRQAAGRGLQLLFYSVGIGQISSEVPQNLSASRPQDRQFILSSKKLLLSDSGFYLCAWTKRQGELAKNIQYFGAGTRLSVL.

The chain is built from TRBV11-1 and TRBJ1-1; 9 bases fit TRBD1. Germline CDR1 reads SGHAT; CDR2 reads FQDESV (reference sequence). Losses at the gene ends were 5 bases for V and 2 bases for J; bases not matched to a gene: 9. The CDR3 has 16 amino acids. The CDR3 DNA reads TGTGCCAGCAGCCTACCCAGGACAGGGGCCAACACTGAAGCTTTCTTT. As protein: CASSLPRTGANTEAFF. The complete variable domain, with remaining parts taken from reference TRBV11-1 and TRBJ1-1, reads EAEVAQSPRYKITEKSQAVAFWCDPISGHATLYWYRQILGQGPELLVQFQDESVVDDSQLPKDRFSAERLKGVDSTLKIQPAELGDSAMYLCASSLPRTGANTEAFFGQGTRLTVV.

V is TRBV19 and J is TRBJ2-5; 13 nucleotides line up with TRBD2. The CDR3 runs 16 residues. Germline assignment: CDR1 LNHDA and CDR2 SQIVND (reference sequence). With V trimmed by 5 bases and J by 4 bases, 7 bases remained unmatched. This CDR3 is CASSYGTSGKRETQYF. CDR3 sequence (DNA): TGTGCCAGTAGTTACGGGACTAGCGGGAAAAGAGAGACCCAGTACTTC.

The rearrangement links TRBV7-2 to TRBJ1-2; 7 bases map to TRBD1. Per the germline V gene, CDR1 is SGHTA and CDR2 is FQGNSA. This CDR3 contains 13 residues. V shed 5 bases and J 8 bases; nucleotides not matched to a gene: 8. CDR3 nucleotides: TGTGCCAGCAGCCGCAACAGGGGTGAAGGCTACACCTTC. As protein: CASSRNRGEGYTF.

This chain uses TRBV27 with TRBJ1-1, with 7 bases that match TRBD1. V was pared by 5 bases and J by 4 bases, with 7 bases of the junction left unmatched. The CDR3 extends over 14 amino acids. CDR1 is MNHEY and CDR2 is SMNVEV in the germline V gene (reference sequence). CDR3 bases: TGTGCCAGCAGTCTAGGGGGCTTCGGCACTGAAGCTTTCTTT. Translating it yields CASSLGGFGTEAFF.

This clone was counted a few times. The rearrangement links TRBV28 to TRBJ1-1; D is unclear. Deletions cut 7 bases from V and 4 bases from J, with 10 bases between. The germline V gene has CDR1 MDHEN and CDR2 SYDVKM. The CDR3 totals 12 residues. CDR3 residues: CASILAGTEAFF. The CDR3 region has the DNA TGTGCCAGCATCCTGGCTGGCACTGAAGCTTTCTTT.

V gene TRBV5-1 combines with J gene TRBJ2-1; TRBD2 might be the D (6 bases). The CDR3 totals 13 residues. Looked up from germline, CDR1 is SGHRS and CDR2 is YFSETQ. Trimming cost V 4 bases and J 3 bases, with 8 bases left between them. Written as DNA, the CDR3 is TGCGCCAGCAGCCCGGGGGTCTACAATGAGCAGTTCTTC. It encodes CASSPGVYNEQFF. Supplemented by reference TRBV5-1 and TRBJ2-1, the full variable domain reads KAGVTQTPRYLIKTRGQQVTLSCSPISGHRSVSWYQQTPGQGLQFLFEYFSETQRNKGNFPGRFSGRQFSNSRSEMNVSTLELGDSALYLCASSPGVYNEQFFGPGTRLTVL.